The 31 T cell receptor beta chains listed next were all sequenced from one sample in a study of OX40 agonist ivuxolimab in advanced cancers. Profiled with immunoSEQ multiplex PCR; TCRdb holds only in-frame clones, not every one. Here the sample spans 72,000 or so clones, over 70% being singletons. This sample comprised CD4+ or CD8+ T cells sorted from blood, obtained in a trial of the OX40 agonist ivuxolimab. The receptors originated from an adult with an advanced solid tumor such as melanoma, head and neck, liver or kidney cancer.

This chain connects TRBV7-9 to TRBJ1-2; D remains unclear. Trimming stripped 1 base from V and 4 bases from J, with 7 bases between. This CDR3 is 13 amino acids long. CDR1 and CDR2 from the germline V gene are SEHNR and FQNEAQ (reference sequence). The CDR3 spells CASSLGQFYGYTF. The CDR3 DNA reads TGTGCCAGCAGCTTAGGGCAGTTCTATGGCTACACCTTC. Filled out from reference TRBV7-9 and TRBJ1-2, the complete variable domain reads DTGVSQNPRHKITKRGQNVTFRCDPISEHNRLYWYRQTLGQGPEFLTYFQNEAQLEKSRLLSDRFSAERPKGSFSTLEIQRTEQGDSAMYLCASSLGQFYGYTFGSGTRLTVV.

The gene calls are TRBV6-5 and TRBJ1-1; D may be TRBD1 (5 bases). CDR3 length: 14 amino acids. Per germline, CDR1 MNHEY and CDR2 SVGAGI. The V end lost 3 bases, the J end lost 6 bases, and 14 bases lay between the germline ends. Here the CDR3 DNA reads TGTGCCAGCAGTTATCGGACAACGGGCTCTGAAGCTTTCTTT. This gives the protein CASSYRTTGSEAFF.

This clone was detected only a few times. The J gene is TRBJ2-1, the V gene TRBV7-2; D could derive from TRBD1 or TRBD2 (5 bases each). The germline CDR1 and CDR2 sequences are SGHTA and FQGNSA. V gave up 3 bases and J gave up 8 bases, with 11 bases separating them. The CDR3 has 13 residues. In nucleotides, the CDR3 is TGTGCCAGCAGCTTGGCCCGGGGCGATGAGCAGTTCTTC. Amino acid sequence: CASSLARGDEQFF.

V gene TRBV5-1 combines with J gene TRBJ2-7, with D uncertain. V was cut by 5 bases and J by 1 base, with 10 bases left in between. The CDR3 covers 13 residues. Germline CDR1 and CDR2: SGHRS and YFSETQ. DNA of the CDR3: TGCGCCAGCAGAAGTCGGCTGTCCTACGAGCAGTACTTC. Its translation is CASRSRLSYEQYF.

This chain connects TRBV19 to TRBJ1-1; perhaps TRBD1 as D (5 bases). Trimming removed 6 bases from V and 1 base from J, with 18 bases in between. Germline CDR1 and CDR2: LNHDA and SQIVND (reference sequence). The CDR3 sequence is 16 residues long. CDR3 region: CASRRRSGTANTEAFF. CDR3 in DNA: TGTGCCAGTAGAAGAAGGTCCGGGACGGCGAACACTGAAGCTTTCTTT.

The rearrangement joins TRBV11-1 to TRBJ2-7; TRBD2 is a possible D gene (6 bases). Germline CDR1 and CDR2: SGHAT and FQDESV (reference sequence). V was shortened by 5 bases and J by 3 bases, with 17 bases between the two germline ends. CDR3 length equals 15 residues. The CDR3: CASSIRDSPDYEQYF. The CDR3 DNA reads as TGTGCCAGCAGCATCCGGGACTCGCCCGACTACGAGCAGTACTTC.

The chain employs TRBV28 and TRBJ1-1; tentative D call: TRBD1 (6 bases). The CDR3 spans 13 residues. Germline V CDR1 and CDR2: MDHEN, SYDVKM. V lost 6 bases to trimming and J lost 3 bases, with 11 bases between them. The CDR3 loop is CASSRGGDTEAFF. DNA of the CDR3: TGTGCCAGCAGCAGAGGGGGTGACACTGAAGCTTTCTTT.

This clone was seen just once. The V and J genes are TRBV7-8 and TRBJ1-5; 9 nucleotides line up with TRBD1. The CDR3 totals 16 residues. Germline CDR1 and CDR2: SGHVS and FQNEAQ. Unmatched junction bases numbered 7, after V lost 5 bases and J lost 2 bases. CDR3 protein: CASSKTGGFGNQPQHF. CDR3 DNA sequence: TGTGCCAGCAGCAAAACAGGGGGCTTTGGCAATCAGCCCCAGCATTTT.

CDR3 in amino acids: CASSPLFQTNYEQYF. As DNA, the CDR3 is TGTGCCAGCAGCCCGCTCTTCCAGACGAACTACGAGCAGTACTTC. The gene calls are TRBV7-9 and TRBJ2-7; D is unclear. The CDR3 spans 15 residues. The ends were cut back, 5 bases at V and 3 bases at J, with 17 bases in the middle. CDR1 and CDR2 from the germline V gene are SEHNR and FQNEAQ (reference sequence).

The chain links TRBV7-9 to TRBJ1-4; D possibly corresponds to TRBD1 (5 bases). Looked up from germline, CDR1 is SEHNR and CDR2 is FQNEAQ (reference sequence). Trimming took off 1 base at V and 8 bases at J, with 8 bases between the two ends. CDR3 length: 13 residues. The CDR3 coding sequence is TGTGCCAGCAGCTTAGAAGGGGACGAAAAACTGTTTTTT. Its protein product is CASSLEGDEKLFF.

The chain uses TRBV2 and TRBJ1-1; D remains ambiguous. Germline lookup yields CDR1 SNHLY and CDR2 FYNNEI. The CDR3 consists of 14 residues. V was cut by 8 bases and J by 0 bases, with 13 bases left in between. The CDR3 DNA sequence: TGTGCCAGCCGAATGAGATACATGAACACTGAAGCTTTCTTT. Amino acids: CASRMRYMNTEAFF.

This chain links TRBV13 with TRBJ2-3, with TRBD1 identical over 8 bases. V dropped 5 bases and J dropped 4; count of bases not matched to a gene: 5. CDR1 PRHDT and CDR2 FYEKMQ come from the germline V gene (reference sequence). CDR3 length equals 14 residues. CDR3: CASSPRGLADTQYF. CDR3 coding DNA: TGTGCCAGCAGCCCCAGGGGGCTAGCAGATACGCAGTATTTT.

Only a few counts were recorded for this clone. The rearrangement uses TRBV6-5 and TRBJ2-3, with D unclear. V was clipped by 6 bases and J by 8 bases, with 18 bases between them. Germline V gives CDR1 MNHEY, CDR2 SVGAGI. This CDR3 is built from 14 residues. Here the CDR3 DNA reads TGTGCCAGCAGACTACTTGGACCCGCGGCTACGCAGTATTTT. Encoded protein: CASRLLGPAATQYF.

This clone was counted once. The chain carries TRBV6-5 and TRBJ2-3; D is undetermined. V lost 6 bases and J lost 3, with 13 bases in between. CDR3 length equals 14 residues. The germline gives CDR1 MNHEY, CDR2 SVGAGI. CDR3 in DNA: TGTGCCAGCAGCCGCCAGAGCCTAACAGATACGCAGTATTTT. This gives the protein CASSRQSLTDTQYF.

J is TRBJ2-1 and V is TRBV10-3, with 9 bases aligning to TRBD2. The CDR3 runs to 14 residues. J was trimmed by 9 bases and V by 6 bases; bases with no gene match: 9. Germline V CDR1 and CDR2: ENHRY, SYGVKD. CDR3 region: CAIRPSGEGTEQFF. The CDR3 nucleotides read TGTGCCATCAGACCTAGCGGGGAGGGGACTGAGCAGTTCTTC.

DNA of the CDR3: TGTGCCAGCAGCTTAGCGGGACCCACCGGTGGCTACACCTTC. Translation: CASSLAGPTGGYTF. The J gene is TRBJ1-2, the V gene TRBV11-3; TRBD1 is a possible D gene (5 bases). The germline V gene encodes CDR1 SGHNT and CDR2 YENEEA. The CDR3 runs to 14 residues. V lost 1 base, J lost 7 bases, and 13 bases lay in between.

The CDR3 sequence is CASSSPAPNEQFF. In nucleotides, the CDR3 is TGCGCCAGCAGCAGCCCGGCACCAAATGAGCAGTTCTTC. This rearrangement joins TRBV5-1 to TRBJ2-1; D gene uncertain. This CDR3 is built from 13 residues. With 4 bases removed from V and 7 bases from J, the gap between germline ends came to 12 bases. Germline V gives CDR1 SGHRS, CDR2 YFSETQ.

This sequence joins TRBV7-3 and TRBJ2-1; 7 nucleotides match TRBD2. There are 14 residues in the CDR3. J was trimmed by 7 bases and V by 6 bases; bases with no gene match: 9. Germline lookup yields CDR1 SGHTA and CDR2 FQGTGA. The DNA of the CDR3 is TGTGCCAGCAGTTTTACGGGAGGCTCTAATGAGCAGTTCTTC. Translated: CASSFTGGSNEQFF.

This clone was detected only once. The chain couples TRBV11-3 to TRBJ2-7; tentative D call: TRBD2 (5 bases). CDR1 and CDR2 from the germline V gene are SGHNT and YENEEA. V dropped 1 base and J dropped 3 bases, with 10 bases sitting between them. This CDR3 contains 14 residues. The CDR3 region is CASSLAMGSYEQYF. The CDR3 DNA sequence: TGTGCCAGCAGCTTAGCGATGGGGAGCTACGAGCAGTACTTC.

The chain uses TRBV2 and TRBJ1-1, with D maybe TRBD1 (6 bases). Trimming left V 2 bases short and J 8 bases short, with 18 bases between. Germline V gives CDR1 SNHLY, CDR2 FYNNEI. The CDR3 loop spans 15 amino acids. The CDR3 protein is CASSERGWGAREAFF. The CDR3 DNA is TGTGCCAGCAGTGAACGGGGATGGGGGGCTAGGGAAGCTTTCTTT. Full variable domain (outside the CDR3, taken from reference TRBV2 and TRBJ1-1): EPEVTQTPSHQVTQMGQEVILRCVPISNHLYFYWYRQILGQKVEFLVSFYNNEISEKSEIFDDQFSVERPDGSNFTLKIRSTKLEDSAMYFCASSERGWGAREAFFGQGTRLTVV.

The chain employs TRBV15 and TRBJ2-5; 7 positions agree with TRBD1. V was pared by 7 bases and J by 5 bases, with 7 bases of the junction left unmatched. The germline CDR1 and CDR2 sequences are LNHNV and YYDKDF (reference sequence). CDR3 length: 13 amino acids. DNA of the CDR3: TGTGCCACCAAAGAAGGGGGCAGGGAGACCCAGTACTTC. This translates into CATKEGGRETQYF. Filled out from reference TRBV15 and TRBJ2-5, the complete variable domain reads DAMVIQNPRYQVTQFGKPVTLSCSQTLNHNVMYWYQQKSSQAPKLLFHYYDKDFNNEADTPDNFQSRRPNTSFCFLDIRSPGLGDTAMYLCATKEGGRETQYFGPGTRLLVL.

V is TRBV7-6 and J is TRBJ2-3; D possibly corresponds to TRBD2 (5 bases). CDR3 length equals 17 residues. Germline values: CDR1 SGHVS, CDR2 FNYEAQ. Trimming cost V 2 bases and J 0 bases, with 15 bases left between them. CDR3 protein: CASSLYGGAVSTDTQYF. Here the CDR3 DNA reads TGTGCCAGCAGCTTATATGGCGGAGCGGTTAGCACAGATACGCAGTATTTT.

This chain links TRBV2 with TRBJ1-5; tentatively, D is TRBD1 (5 bases). Germline V gives CDR1 SNHLY, CDR2 FYNNEI. This CDR3 contains 15 residues. V gave up 7 bases and J gave up 2 bases, with 15 bases separating them. The DNA of the CDR3 is TGTGCCAGCACCAGCCAGGGTTCGCGCAATCAGCCCCAGCATTTT. It translates to CASTSQGSRNQPQHF.

The chain carries TRBV5-1 and TRBJ2-7; 8 bases match TRBD1. J was trimmed by 2 bases and V by 4 bases; bases with no gene match: 8. The CDR3 is 15 residues long. The germline V gene has CDR1 SGHRS and CDR2 YFSETQ. The CDR3, as DNA: TGCGCCAGCAGCATAAAGGGACAGGCCCCCTACGAGCAGTACTTC. It encodes CASSIKGQAPYEQYF.

This chain joins TRBV6-1 and TRBJ2-3, with 10 nucleotides matching TRBD2. V dropped 2 bases and J dropped 2; count of bases not matched to a gene: 4. This CDR3 spans 16 amino acids. Per germline, CDR1 MNHNS and CDR2 SASEGT. CDR3 coding DNA: TGTGCCAGCAGTGAATCTAGCGGGAGTCTCACAGATACGCAGTATTTT. It encodes CASSESSGSLTDTQYF.

The CDR3 bases are TGCAGCGCAGGGAGTTCAGAGACCCAGTACTTC. Translating it yields CSAGSSETQYF. V gene TRBV29-1 combines with J gene TRBJ2-5; D tentatively fits TRBD1 or TRBD2 (5 bases each). The germline V gene encodes CDR1 SQVTM and CDR2 ANQGSEA. Trimming stripped 7 bases from V and 4 bases from J, with 10 bases between. CDR3 length: 11 residues.

The genes are TRBV5-1 and TRBJ2-2, with 7 bases lining up with TRBD1. CDR1 SGHRS and CDR2 YFSETQ come from the germline V gene. V shed 5 bases and J 3 bases; nucleotides not matched to a gene: 7. The length of the CDR3 is 15 residues. The CDR3 DNA is TGCGCCAGCAGTCCTATCACAGGGGACACCGGGGAGCTGTTTTTT. Protein product: CASSPITGDTGELFF.

V gene TRBV18 combines with J gene TRBJ2-5, with 7 nucleotides matching TRBD1. This CDR3 comprises 17 residues. The V gene end was trimmed by 3 bases and the J gene end by 3 bases; junction bases not matched to a gene: 13. The germline CDR1 and CDR2 sequences are KGHSH and LQKENI. In DNA, the CDR3 is TGTGCCAGCTCACCCCCATCCCTGGACAGGTCGAAAGAGACCCAGTACTTC. Translating gives CASSPPSLDRSKETQYF.

The V gene is TRBV7-3, the J gene TRBJ2-1, with TRBD2 identical over 11 bases. CDR1 and CDR2 from the germline V gene are SGHTA and FQGTGA. Germline trimming cut 1 base from V and 8 bases from J; bases unmatched to any gene: 13. The CDR3 is 18 residues long. CDR3 loop: CASSLNPSTSGSTYEQFF. CDR3 nucleotide sequence: TGTGCCAGCAGCTTAAATCCGTCAACTAGCGGGAGTACTTATGAGCAGTTCTTC.

The chain is built from TRBV15 and TRBJ1-6; D is undetermined. Trimming pared 0 bases from V and 3 bases from J, leaving 9 bases between. The CDR3 contains 16 residues. Germline V gene sequence: CDR1 LNHNV, CDR2 YYDKDF (reference sequence). Here the CDR3 DNA reads TGTGCCACCAGCAGAGATTCAAGTAGCTATAATTCACCCCTCCACTTT. Amino acid sequence: CATSRDSSSYNSPLHF. Full variable domain (outside the CDR3, taken from reference TRBV15 and TRBJ1-6): DAMVIQNPRYQVTQFGKPVTLSCSQTLNHNVMYWYQQKSSQAPKLLFHYYDKDFNNEADTPDNFQSRRPNTSFCFLDIRSPGLGDTAMYLCATSRDSSSYNSPLHFGNGTRLTVT.

This chain links TRBV5-4 with TRBJ2-1, with D possibly TRBD2 on 7 matching bases. CDR1 and CDR2 (germline): SGHNT, YYREEE (reference sequence). The length of the CDR3 is 14 residues. V lost 6 bases and J 4 bases, leaving 14 bases between the germline ends. The CDR3 bases are TGTGCCAGCACGAGCGGGACAAAATACAATGAGCAGTTCTTC. Protein sequence: CASTSGTKYNEQFF.